This T cell receptor (beta chain) emerged from a study of response to subunit inactivated influenza vaccine. Germline CDR1 and CDR2: SGHRS and YFSETQ. Unmatched junction bases numbered 10, after V lost 4 bases and J lost 4 bases. The CDR3 is 17 amino acids. This clonotype was detected many times. The antigen is undetermined. MiXCR was run by TCRdb on the RT-PCR reads, yielding one entry per CDR3 protein. The repertoire holds more than 450,000 distinct CDR3 sequences, roughly 8.2% seen once, with under 15% in the top ten. Study-level findings and limits: New T cells are recruited in small numbers by each seasonal influenza vaccination, according to the authors' suggestion.

The rearrangement joins TRBV5-1 to TRBJ2-1, with TRBD2 identical over 11 bases. This TCR was recovered from a man between 50 and 69 years old who received an inactivated influenza vaccine. The sequenced sample was PBMCs from blood, obtained less than 30 months after vaccination. The CDR3 nucleotides are TGCGCCAGCAGCAGAAAAAAGGGACTAGCGGCTTACAATGAGCAGTTCTTC. It translates to CASSRKKGLAAYNEQFF. Looking up the rest from reference TRBV5-1 and TRBJ2-1 gives the full variable domain: KAGVTQTPRYLIKTRGQQVTLSCSPISGHRSVSWYQQTPGQGLQFLFEYFSETQRNKGNFPGRFSGRQFSNSRSEMNVSTLELGDSALYLCASSRKKGLAAYNEQFFGPGTRLTVL.